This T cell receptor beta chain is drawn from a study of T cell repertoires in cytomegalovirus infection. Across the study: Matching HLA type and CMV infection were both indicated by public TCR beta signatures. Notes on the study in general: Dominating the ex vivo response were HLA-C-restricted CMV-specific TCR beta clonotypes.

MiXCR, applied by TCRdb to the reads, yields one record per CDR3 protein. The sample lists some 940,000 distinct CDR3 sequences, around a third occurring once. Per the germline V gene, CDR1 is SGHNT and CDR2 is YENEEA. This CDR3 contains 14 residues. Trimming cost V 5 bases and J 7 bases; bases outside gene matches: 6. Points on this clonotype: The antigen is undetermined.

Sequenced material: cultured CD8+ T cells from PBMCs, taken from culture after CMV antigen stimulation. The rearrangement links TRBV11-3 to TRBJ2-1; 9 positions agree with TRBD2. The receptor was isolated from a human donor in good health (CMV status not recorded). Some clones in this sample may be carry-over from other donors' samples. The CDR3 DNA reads TGTGCCAGCAGCGGACCGGGACTAGCAAATGAGCAGTTCTTC. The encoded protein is CASSGPGLANEQFF.